This T cell receptor (beta chain) was sequenced for a study of blood T cell repertoires in COVID-19. Background on the study: Acute-phase and convalescent COVID-19 samples originated in the United States, Italy and Spain. The cDNA or gDNA used as material had been derived from T cells, B-cell-depleted T cells, or PBMCs.

Per the study methods: Quantification of nucleated cells was approximated via reference gene primer amplification. Produced via immunoSEQ multiplex PCR; TCRdb's table is partial and in-frame only. V and J calls and clone size come straight from that table; D and trimming were deduced from the DNA. The top ten hold around 10% of the sample, which has fewer than 110,000 clones, 80% to 90% seen once. V was clipped by 6 bases and J by 1 base; unmatched bases: 5. Germline-derived CDR1 and CDR2 are SNHLY and FYNNEI. CDR3 length equals 15 residues. This receptor was obtained from a woman between 25 and 40 years old with acute or convalescent COVID-19. Sequencing was performed on peripheral blood. This rearrangement joins TRBV2 to TRBJ2-2; 7 nucleotides agree with TRBD1. CDR3 region: CASSRDSVNTGELFF. In DNA form, the CDR3 reads TGTGCCAGCAGCCGGGACAGCGTGAACACCGGGGAGCTGTTTTTT.